What follows are 6 T cell receptor beta chains derived from one specimen sequenced in a study of T cells after posttransplantation cyclophosphamide. Assay used: immunoSEQ multiplex PCR; TCRdb lists only in-frame clones, some missing. Listed for the sample are around 5,000 clones, none seen a single time. Treatment was busulfan-fludarabine conditioning, a marrow graft, and cyclophosphamide on days +3 and +4. Sequencing used PBMCs, obtained after allogeneic stem cell transplant with posttransplant cyclophosphamide. These receptors were taken from a male patient aged 60-70 years who received an allogeneic stem cell transplant from a related donor, was CMV-positive, and had no GVHD. Some T cells may originate from the graft donor.

This clone was seen ten or more times. This chain joins TRBV6-5 and TRBJ1-1; D is perhaps TRBD1 (6 bases). This CDR3 is built from 14 residues. Germline-derived CDR1 and CDR2 are MNHEY and SVGAGI. Trimming removed 2 bases at V and 6 bases at J, with 13 bases between. CDR3 sequence (DNA): TGTGCCAGCAGTTACGGGTCAGGGGTCGCTGAAGCTTTCTTT. Residues: CASSYGSGVAEAFF.

This clone was picked up a small number of times. The V call is TRBV28, the J call TRBJ2-7; TRBD2 aligns across 8 bases. CDR1 is MDHEN and CDR2 is SYDVKM in the germline V gene. CDR3 length: 13 amino acids. V shed 10 bases and J 6 bases; nucleotides not matched to a gene: 11. Here the CDR3 DNA reads TGTGCCATCCTACCGGGACTAGTAGGCGAGCAGTACTTC. The encoded protein is CAILPGLVGEQYF.

This clone turned up a few times. V usage is TRBV7-2 and J usage is TRBJ2-5; D is unclear. The J call is doubtful: the DNA matches TRBJ2-7 better. The CDR3 runs 11 residues. The germline CDR1 and CDR2 sequences are SGHTA and FQGNSA. This chain's CDR3 is CASSFYYEQYF. The DNA of the CDR3 is TGTGCCAGTAGTTTTTACTACGAGCAGTACTTC.

This clone was seen ten or more times. This chain connects TRBV30 to TRBJ1-1, with D possibly matching TRBD1 (5 bases). CDR3 length equals 13 residues. The V gene's germline CDR1 is GTSNPN and CDR2 SVGIG (reference sequence). V lost 3 bases to trimming and J lost 5 bases, with 13 bases between them. The CDR3 sequence is CAWRTAGGTEAFF. The CDR3 coding sequence is TGTGCCTGGAGAACCGCGGGGGGAACTGAAGCTTTCTTT.

At least ten counts were recorded for this clone. V gene TRBV9 combines with J gene TRBJ2-3, with TRBD2 matching 9 bases. The CDR3 loop spans 17 amino acids. The germline V gene has CDR1 SGDLS and CDR2 YYNGEE. Trimming removed 5 bases from V and 5 bases from J; junction bases left unmatched: 15. The CDR3 spells CASRHPLSGGSEDTQYF. The CDR3 DNA reads as TGTGCCAGCAGACACCCCCTCAGCGGGGGGAGCGAAGATACGCAGTATTTT. Full variable domain (remainder filled in from reference TRBV9 and TRBJ2-3): DSGVTQTPKHLITATGQRVTLRCSPRSGDLSVYWYQQSLDQGLQFLIQYYNGEERAKGNILERFSAQQFPDLHSELNLSSLELGDSALYFCASRHPLSGGSEDTQYFGPGTRLTVL.

This clone has at least ten counts. The chain is built from TRBV9 and TRBJ2-1, with 14 nucleotides matching TRBD2. V shed 2 bases and J 3 bases; nucleotides not matched to a gene: 1. This CDR3 spans 16 amino acids. The germline V gene has CDR1 SGDLS and CDR2 YYNGEE. In DNA, the CDR3 is TGTGCCAGCAGCGTGGGACTAGCGGGGGTCTACAATGAGCAGTTCTTC. Translation gives CASSVGLAGVYNEQFF.